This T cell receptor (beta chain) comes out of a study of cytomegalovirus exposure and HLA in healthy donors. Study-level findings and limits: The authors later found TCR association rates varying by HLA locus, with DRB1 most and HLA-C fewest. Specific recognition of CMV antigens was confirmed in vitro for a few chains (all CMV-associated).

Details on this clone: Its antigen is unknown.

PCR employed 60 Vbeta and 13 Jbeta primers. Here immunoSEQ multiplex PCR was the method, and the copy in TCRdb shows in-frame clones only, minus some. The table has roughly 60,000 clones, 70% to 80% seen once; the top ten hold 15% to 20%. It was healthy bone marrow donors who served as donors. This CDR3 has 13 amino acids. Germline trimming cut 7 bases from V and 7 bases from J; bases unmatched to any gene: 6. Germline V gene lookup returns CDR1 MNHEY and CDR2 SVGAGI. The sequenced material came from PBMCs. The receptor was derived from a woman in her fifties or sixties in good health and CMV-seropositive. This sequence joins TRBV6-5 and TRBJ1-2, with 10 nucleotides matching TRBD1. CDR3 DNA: TGTGCCAGCACCGGACAGGGGGGGTCTGGCTACACCTTC. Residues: CASTGQGGSGYTF.